One and the same sample provided the 30 T cell receptor beta chains below, sequenced in a study of blood T cell repertoires in COVID-19. Profiled with immunoSEQ multiplex PCR; TCRdb holds only in-frame clones, not every one. The table shows 200,000 to 300,000 clones, with about nine tenths occurring only once. The sample was peripheral blood. All receptors come from a man in his 60s who had recovered from COVID-19.

The J gene is TRBJ1-1, the V gene TRBV7-8, with D possibly being TRBD1 (6 bases). The CDR3 has 16 residues. Germline loops: CDR1 SGHVS, CDR2 FQNEAQ. The V end was cut by 2 bases, the J end by 1 base, with 14 bases between. CDR3 in amino acids: CASSLSRGQPNTEAFF. In DNA, the CDR3 is TGTGCCAGCAGCTTAAGTCGTGGACAGCCGAACACTGAAGCTTTCTTT. Full variable domain (missing parts from reference TRBV7-8 and TRBJ1-1): GAGVSQSPRYKVAKRGQDVALRCDPISGHVSLFWYQQALGQGPEFLTYFQNEAQLDKSGLPSDRFFAERPEGSVSTLKIQRTQQEDSAVYLCASSLSRGQPNTEAFFGQGTRLTVV.

This clone was seen only a few times. The chain uses TRBV7-2 and TRBJ1-6; D is unresolved. Per germline, CDR1 SGHTA and CDR2 FQGNSA. V lost 2 bases and J 10 bases, leaving 6 bases between the germline ends. There are 12 residues in the CDR3. The CDR3 DNA follows: TGTGCCAGCAGCTTACATACATCACCCCTCCACTTT. The encoded protein is CASSLHTSPLHF.

V gene TRBV2 combines with J gene TRBJ1-4; a weak D match, TRBD1 (6 bases). This CDR3 comprises 15 residues. Germline assignment: CDR1 SNHLY and CDR2 FYNNEI. Trimming left V 8 bases short and J 7 bases short, with 20 bases between. The CDR3 DNA sequence: TGTGCCAGCGGAGAGGTTCGGGGGGCGTTTGAAAAACTGTTTTTT. Amino acid sequence: CASGEVRGAFEKLFF.

The V gene is TRBV5-1, the J gene TRBJ2-3, with D possibly matching TRBD1 (5 bases). The ends were cut back, 0 bases at V and 2 bases at J, with 7 bases in the middle. Germline V lookup: CDR1 SGHRS, CDR2 YFSETQ. The CDR3 totals 14 residues. The CDR3 here is CASSLGGFTDTQYF. CDR3 nucleotides: TGCGCCAGCAGCTTGGGGGGCTTCACAGATACGCAGTATTTT.

This clone was counted only a few times. This chain joins TRBV10-2 and TRBJ1-3; no definite D call. Germline loops: CDR1 WSHSY, CDR2 SAAADI. This CDR3 is built from 14 residues. Between the trimmed V and J ends, which lost 2 bases and 0 bases, there was a span of 5 bases. This chain's CDR3 is CASSEPSSGNTIYF. The CDR3 DNA sequence: TGCGCCAGCAGTGAGCCGTCCTCTGGAAACACCATATATTTT.

The rearrangement links TRBV11-2 to TRBJ1-4, with 7 bases identical to TRBD1. The CDR3 sequence is 15 residues long. Germline-derived CDR1 and CDR2 are SGHAT and FQNNGV. J was trimmed by 8 bases and V by 3 bases; bases with no gene match: 9. CDR3 in amino acids: CASSFPGQRREKLFF. The CDR3 nucleotides read TGTGCCAGCAGCTTTCCGGGACAGCGGAGGGAAAAACTGTTTTTT.

The rearrangement links TRBV2 to TRBJ2-5; the D is unclear. Germline V gene lookup returns CDR1 SNHLY and CDR2 FYNNEI. Trimming took 6 bases from V and 5 from J, leaving 13 bases between them. This CDR3 spans 13 amino acids. The CDR3 coding sequence is TGTGCCAGCAGCGTCCTCCTCTTCGAGACCCAGTACTTC. It translates to CASSVLLFETQYF. Variable domain in full (rest from reference TRBV2 and TRBJ2-5): EPEVTQTPSHQVTQMGQEVILRCVPISNHLYFYWYRQILGQKVEFLVSFYNNEISEKSEIFDDQFSVERPDGSNFTLKIRSTKLEDSAMYFCASSVLLFETQYFGPGTRLLVL.

The V call is TRBV5-5, the J call TRBJ2-3; D gene unclear. The V and J ends lost 7 bases and 3 bases respectively, with 15 bases between them. CDR3 size: 14 residues. CDR1 and CDR2 (germline): SGHKS, YYEKEE (reference sequence). For the CDR3, the DNA is TGTGCCAGCGGCCTATTAGGAGCGACAGATACGCAGTATTTT. This gives the protein CASGLLGATDTQYF.

The gene calls are TRBV6-2 or TRBV6-3 and TRBJ1-5; the match to TRBD1 covers 8 bases. The CDR3 loop spans 15 amino acids. From germline, CDR1 is MNHEY and CDR2 SVGEGT. Trimming removed 4 bases from V and 2 bases from J; junction bases left unmatched: 4. Written as DNA, the CDR3 is TGTGCCAGCAGTTCCCAGGGGGCTGGCAATCAGCCCCAGCATTTT. The encoded protein is CASSSQGAGNQPQHF.

V usage is TRBV12-3 or TRBV12-4 and J usage is TRBJ1-4, with D unresolved. Trimming cost V 5 bases and J 6 bases, with 7 bases left between them. The CDR3 loop spans 12 amino acids. The CDR3 loop reads CASSLGHEKLFF. The CDR3 DNA sequence: TGTGCCAGCAGTCTAGGGCATGAAAAACTGTTTTTT.

V is TRBV12-3 or TRBV12-4 and J is TRBJ2-3, with unresolved D. The CDR3 is 13 residues long. V lost 3 bases to trimming and J lost 6 bases, with 10 bases between them. The CDR3 here is CASSFESGDTQYF. CDR3 DNA sequence: TGTGCCAGCAGTTTCGAATCGGGTGATACGCAGTATTTT.

This sequence joins TRBV19 and TRBJ2-2; TRBD2 matches at 12 bases. V dropped 5 bases and J dropped 4; count of bases not matched to a gene: 11. This CDR3 is 18 amino acids long. In germline, CDR1 is LNHDA, CDR2 SQIVND (reference sequence). CDR3 coding DNA: TGTGCCAGTAGTCCGGGACTAGCGGGTACGTGGAGCACCGGGGAGCTGTTTTTT. This sequence encodes CASSPGLAGTWSTGELFF.

This sequence joins TRBV6-2 or TRBV6-3 and TRBJ2-6; D is unclear. Germline V gives CDR1 MNHEY, CDR2 SVGEGT. V was pared by 2 bases and J by 2 bases, with 4 bases between. The CDR3 contains 14 residues. The CDR3 bases are TGTGCCAGCAGTTACCAAACTGGGGCCAACGTCCTGACTTTC. Protein sequence: CASSYQTGANVLTF.

The CDR3 region is CASRTASTGELFF. Here the CDR3 DNA reads TGTGCCAGCAGGACAGCAAGCACCGGGGAGCTGTTTTTT. The genes are TRBV11-3 and TRBJ2-2; a weak D match, TRBD1 (5 bases). Deletions cut 6 bases from V and 4 bases from J, with 9 bases between. Germline CDR1 and CDR2: SGHNT and YENEEA. The CDR3 totals 13 residues.

The rearrangement uses TRBV5-1 and TRBJ1-1; possibly TRBD1 for D (6 bases). V lost 2 bases and J lost 4, with 12 bases in between. Germline CDR1 and CDR2: SGHRS and YFSETQ. This CDR3 has 14 amino acids. The CDR3 nucleotides read TGCGCCAGCAGCTTAAGGGGGGGCGGCACTGAAGCTTTCTTT. This codes for CASSLRGGGTEAFF.

The gene calls are TRBV6-5 and TRBJ1-6; 8 positions agree with TRBD1. The germline CDR1 and CDR2 sequences are MNHEY and SVGAGI. V lost 9 bases, J lost 8 bases, and 6 bases stayed unmatched. The CDR3 has 13 amino acids. The DNA for the CDR3 is TGTGCCAGTACTAGGGGACAGGATTCACCCCTCCACTTT. Amino acids: CASTRGQDSPLHF.

This rearrangement joins TRBV2 to TRBJ2-7, with 10 bases fitting TRBD1. J lost 4 bases, V lost 2 bases, and 5 bases had no gene match. Per germline, CDR1 SNHLY and CDR2 FYNNEI. The CDR3 runs to 15 residues. DNA for the CDR3: TGTGCCAGCAGTGAACAGACAGGGGGCAGGTACGAGCAGTACGTC. This translates into CASSEQTGGRYEQYV.

This chain connects TRBV28 to TRBJ1-5, with D tentatively TRBD1 (6 bases). This CDR3 contains 15 residues. Germline assignment: CDR1 MDHEN and CDR2 SYDVKM. V lost 1 base to trimming and J lost 3 bases, with 10 bases between them. This CDR3 is CASSLYRDNNQPQHF. The CDR3 DNA sequence: TGTGCCAGCAGTTTATACAGGGACAACAATCAGCCCCAGCATTTT.

The rearrangement joins TRBV11-3 to TRBJ1-5; TRBD1 agrees at 10 bases. The CDR3 extends over 16 amino acids. Germline trimming cut 6 bases from V and 4 bases from J; bases unmatched to any gene: 9. Germline CDR1 SGHNT, CDR2 YENEEA. The DNA for the CDR3 is TGTGCCAGCAGGGGATTGGACAGGGGGTTTAATCAGCCCCAGCATTTT. Translated: CASRGLDRGFNQPQHF.

The rearrangement uses TRBV14 and TRBJ1-2, with D uncertain. V lost 7 bases, J lost 5 bases, and 17 bases lay in between. Germline loops: CDR1 SGHDN, CDR2 FVKESK. This CDR3 is built from 14 residues. The DNA of the CDR3 is TGTGCCAGCACCTCCAAGGATACAGCTTATGGCTACACCTTC. It encodes CASTSKDTAYGYTF.

Only one count was recorded for this clone. V is TRBV30 and J is TRBJ1-1; a possible D gene is TRBD1 (5 bases). Germline lookup yields CDR1 GTSNPN and CDR2 SVGIG (reference sequence). The V gene lost 2 bases and the J gene lost 1 base, with 11 bases spanning the gap. This CDR3 contains 14 residues. CDR3 sequence reads: CAWSTGTGNTEAFF. Here the CDR3 DNA reads TGTGCCTGGAGTACCGGGACTGGGAACACTGAAGCTTTCTTT.

The DNA for the CDR3 is TGTGCCAGCAGCAGGGAAGGCAATCAGCCCCAGCATTTT. Translated: CASSREGNQPQHF. The chain links TRBV6-5 to TRBJ1-5, with D possibly TRBD1 on 5 matching bases. The CDR3 is made up of 13 amino acids. Between the trimmed V and J ends, which lost 6 bases and 2 bases, there was a span of 8 bases. The germline gives CDR1 MNHEY, CDR2 SVGAGI.

The chain carries TRBV12-5 and TRBJ2-3; D unclear. Germline CDR1 reads LGHNT; CDR2 reads FRNRAP. The CDR3 has 14 residues. V was pared by 2 bases and J by 8 bases, with 14 bases between. CDR3: CASGLFGVDRTQYF. The CDR3 DNA reads as TGTGCTAGTGGTTTGTTTGGAGTTGATCGTACGCAGTATTTT. Together with reference TRBV12-5 and TRBJ2-3, the CDR3 gives the full variable domain: DARVTQTPRHKVTEMGQEVTMRCQPILGHNTVFWYRQTMMQGLELLAYFRNRAPLDDSGMPKDRFSAEMPDATLATLKIQPSEPRDSAVYFCASGLFGVDRTQYFGPGTRLTVL.

This chain links TRBV15 with TRBJ2-7; perhaps TRBD2 as D (5 bases). The CDR3 sequence is 15 residues long. Trimming left V 2 bases short and J 1 base short, with 12 bases between. Germline V lookup: CDR1 LNHNV, CDR2 YYDKDF (reference sequence). For the CDR3, the DNA is TGTGCCACCAGCAGATCGAACCGGGGATCCTACGAGCAGTACTTC. Amino acids: CATSRSNRGSYEQYF.

V is TRBV6-5 and J is TRBJ2-7, with D possibly matching TRBD2 (6 bases). V lost 7 bases, J lost 2 bases, and 18 bases lay in between. This CDR3 spans 15 amino acids. Per germline, CDR1 MNHEY and CDR2 SVGAGI. The CDR3 DNA is TGTGCCAGCATCATGATACTGGGGAGGACCTACGAGCAGTACTTC. It codes for CASIMILGRTYEQYF.

The chain combines TRBV6-5 with TRBJ1-1; 9 bases align to TRBD1. The trim removed 6 bases at V and 8 bases at J, leaving 10 bases unmatched. The CDR3 runs 14 residues. Germline CDR1 MNHEY, CDR2 SVGAGI. In nucleotides, the CDR3 is TGTGCCAGCAGCCCCGGGACAGGGACTCCCGAAGCTTTCTTT. Residues: CASSPGTGTPEAFF.

This rearrangement joins TRBV5-1 to TRBJ1-1, with D unresolved. This CDR3 comprises 17 residues. CDR1 is SGHRS, CDR2 YFSETQ, per germline. The V gene lost 0 bases and the J gene lost 0 bases, with 15 bases spanning the gap. In DNA form, the CDR3 reads TGCGCCAGCAGCTTGGTGCGTTCAAGAAACTTGAACACTGAAGCTTTCTTT. Translated: CASSLVRSRNLNTEAFF.

This clone was seen once. The chain has TRBV6-5 and TRBJ2-4, with TRBD1 identical over 8 bases. CDR1 MNHEY and CDR2 SVGAGI come from the germline V gene. The ends lost 2 bases at V and 8 bases at J; junction bases unmatched: 5. The length of the CDR3 is 14 residues. CDR3 in amino acids: CASSYGQGADIQYF. CDR3 coding DNA: TGTGCCAGCAGTTACGGGCAGGGGGCGGACATTCAGTACTTC.

This rearrangement joins TRBV5-5 to TRBJ2-7, with D perhaps matching TRBD2 (5 bases). This CDR3 comprises 15 residues. V lost 0 bases, J lost 4 bases, and 14 bases lay in between. The germline gives CDR1 SGHKS, CDR2 YYEKEE (reference sequence). The CDR3 DNA reads as TGTGCCAGCAGCTTGGGATCGGACTTCCGATACGAGCAGTACGTC. Its protein product is CASSLGSDFRYEQYV.

The rearrangement uses TRBV18 and TRBJ2-1, with a tentative D call TRBD2 (5 bases). This CDR3 comprises 15 residues. Trimming cost V 0 bases and J 5 bases, with 11 bases left between them. Looked up from germline, CDR1 is KGHSH and CDR2 is LQKENI. The chain's CDR3 is CASSPPVLANNEQFF. The CDR3, as DNA: TGTGCCAGCTCACCACCGGTGCTAGCAAACAATGAGCAGTTCTTC.